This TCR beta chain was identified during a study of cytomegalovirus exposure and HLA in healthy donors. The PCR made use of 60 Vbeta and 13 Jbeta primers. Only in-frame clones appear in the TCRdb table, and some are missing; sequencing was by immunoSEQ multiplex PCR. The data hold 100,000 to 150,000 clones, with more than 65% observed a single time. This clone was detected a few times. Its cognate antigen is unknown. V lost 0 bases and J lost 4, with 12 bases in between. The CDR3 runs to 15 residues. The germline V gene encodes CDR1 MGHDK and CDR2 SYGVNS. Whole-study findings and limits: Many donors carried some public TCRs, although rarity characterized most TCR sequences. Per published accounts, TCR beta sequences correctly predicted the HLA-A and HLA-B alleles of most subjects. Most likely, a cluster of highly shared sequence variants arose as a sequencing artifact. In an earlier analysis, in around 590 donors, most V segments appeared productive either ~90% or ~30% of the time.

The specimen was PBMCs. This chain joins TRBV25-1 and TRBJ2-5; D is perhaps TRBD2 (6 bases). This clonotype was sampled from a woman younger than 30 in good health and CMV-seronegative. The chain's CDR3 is CASSEYWGDRETQYF. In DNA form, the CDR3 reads TGTGCCAGCAGTGAATATTGGGGGGACCGAGAGACCCAGTACTTC.